The text below deals with one T cell receptor (beta chain). The target of this receptor is not known. No base qualities exist here, and no much larger clone lies one base off it. CDR1 and CDR2 are drawn from the germline V gene: SGHTA, FQGNSA. Between the V and J ends, shortened by 2 bases and 10 bases respectively, the junction contains 15 bases. The CDR3 contains 15 residues, cysteine and phenylalanine counted. Only CDR3 DNA is held: 45 bases, read in frame from base 1. The cohort comprised hundreds of healthy bone marrow donors. Cohort members were all nominally healthy when sampled, although unrecorded immune exposures were likely present. The donor tested CMV seropositive and was one of the 289 seropositive cohort members. Each donor provided a peripheral blood sample, and peripheral blood mononuclear cells were used for TCR beta sequencing. The Qiagen DNeasy Blood Extraction Kit was used to extract genomic DNA from the blood cell samples.

The data belong to a study of cytomegalovirus exposure and HLA in healthy donors listed by TCRdb under 2017. General notes on the study: In an earlier analysis of roughly 500 of the donors, roughly 300 Gb of sequence data and 95 million to 130 million unique TCR beta sequences from 150 million to 200 million T cells were reported. HLA typing covered class I and class II loci at four-digit resolution. In addition to the first cohort of 500 to 850 subjects, a separate validation cohort of approximately 130 different subjects was used. Donor age, sex, ethnicity and CMV serostatus were collected together with the repertoire data. Among about 400 genotyped donors of the cohort, an average of around 220,000 unique TCR beta nucleotide sequences was sequenced per donor, of which 15% to 20% were non-productive. Roughly 5 DR-DQ haplotypes were handled as single units for association and clustering because linkage in the cohort was strong. High-throughput TCR immunosequencing, statistical association of individual TCRs with disease status, and machine learning were combined to predict cytomegalovirus infection status. Using immunosequencing, the study profiled T cell repertoires from fewer than 700 subjects and related those repertoires to cytomegalovirus serostatus. An earlier analysis of 500 to 650 of the donors applied high-throughput TCR beta sequencing to assess whether each TCR beta V gene segment acted as functional or pseudogenic. The study aimed to test whether signatures of past pathogen exposure could be identified by cataloging public T cell receptors. Rather than using new phenotypic data, the later analysis identified candidate immune exposures from TCR beta sequences and from how often those sequences occurred across donors. Genome-wide SNP genotypes for about 55% of the roughly 670 donors were used in a later genetic analysis, which treated that subset as a discovery cohort. A later analysis re-analyzed previously published TCR beta repertoires from 666 donors and added high-resolution HLA genotyping to study TCR occurrence patterns. Around 320 gigabases of sequencing data and approximately 84 million unique TCR sequences were included in an early release covering 500 to 750 HLA-typed donors. Of the roughly 410 genotyped donors, 65% to 90% were placed in the genetic ancestry cluster associated with self-reported Caucasian donors. All discovery cohort repertoires had been generated on a single sequencing platform. The number of typed donors differed by locus: about 620-630 for A, B, C, DRB1 and DQB1; approximately 520 for DQA1; some 590 for DPA1; and some 470 for DPB1. Overall results and qualifications from the work: According to the authors, the approach could potentially be generalized to other disease states and immunological phenotypes. Cytomegalovirus status was reported to be diagnosed by the classifier with high specificity and sensitivity in both the original and validation cohorts. In an earlier analysis of 450 to 750 of the donors, most TCR beta V segments appeared in productive rearrangements about 90% or about 30% of the time, broadly matching IMGT annotations. In this cohort, only TCR beta chains were sequenced, and detectable features were limited by the absence of alpha or paired-chain data. A cluster of highly shared sequence variants was judged likely to be a technical artifact of the sequencing pipeline. A later analysis found that most CMV-associated TCR beta chains appeared HLA-restricted, with HLA associations seemingly driven largely by CMV exposure. Immune exposure information for the cohort was limited to CMV serostatus. Roughly uniform sequencing depth across donors was assumed in presence/absence analyses, although this assumption may not hold. A later analysis found that HLA-associated TCR beta chains were more clonally expanded and had lower generation probabilities than equally common non-associated chains. The study gave a list of about 160 TCR beta chains associated with cytomegalovirus. A later genetic analysis reported fewer N-insertions in productive TCRs among donors in an Asian-associated ancestry cluster than the roughly 650-donor mean. According to a later analysis, parvovirus B19, influenza, CMV and Epstein-Barr virus appeared linked to several top co-occurrence clusters. According to a later analysis, TCR association rates differed among HLA loci, with DRB1 alleles showing the most associated TCRs and HLA-C alleles showing the fewest. In a later analysis, 15,000 to 20,000 TCR beta sequences were associated with specific HLA alleles at a false discovery rate of 0.05. A further reported finding was that TCR beta sequences accurately predicted the HLA-A and HLA-B alleles for most subjects in the first cohort. Some IMGT-functional V segments, including TRBV6-2 and TRBV6-3, could not be distinguished by the 87-base-pair reads and were therefore excluded. About 17 rarely observed V segments, including chromosome 9 orphons, were excluded from the earlier analysis of some 590 of the donors because counts were too low. Correlated functional status among segregating V segments might reflect linkage disequilibrium, but an unknown experimental factor could not be ruled out. A later genetic analysis associated a missense DCLRE1C variant with V-gene and J-gene trimming of TCR beta chains, and an independent cohort replicated the association. Because HLA typing was unavailable for some donors at each locus, only the typed subset was used in association tests. When HLA alleles, especially DR and DQ, strongly co-occurred, TCR associations were difficult to assign to individual alleles. Three of the identified cytomegalovirus-associated TCR beta chains were confirmed in vitro to be specific for cytomegalovirus antigens. Most TCR sequences were seen in very few donors, while some public TCRs were found in many individuals.

The library was generated by the immunoSEQ multiplex PCR assay. The multiplex PCR relied on a mix of 60 forward primers for TCR Vbeta segments and 13 reverse primers for TCR Jbeta segments. Amplification of the CDR3 region of rearranged TCR beta genes was performed with a multiplex PCR assay on genomic DNA. The amplified TCR beta libraries were sequenced on the Illumina HiSeq System as 87-base-pair reads. The authors' pipeline ran thus. A later analysis counted 75 million to 100 million unique TCR beta chains across the 500 to 850 repertoires, and some 11 million of these chains were shared by at least two donors. To remove PCR and sequencing errors, raw reads were error-corrected and collapsed into unique sequences using a nearest-neighbor algorithm that merged closely related sequences. V, D and J gene segments were assigned by aligning CDR3 sequences to IMGT reference sequences. For a sequence to be retained, a match of at least six nucleotides to both a V gene segment and a J gene segment was required. Rearrangements were called productive when the CDR3 lacked stop codons and stayed in frame with V and J; all others were non-productive. Following IMGT convention, CDR3 was defined as the stretch from the second conserved V-encoded cysteine to the conserved J-encoded phenylalanine. In an earlier analysis of approximately 500 of the donors, sequences lacking an unambiguous match to a single V gene segment were excluded. An earlier analysis of almost 600 of the donors classified V segments as functional when productive rearrangements were above 56.7% and as segregating when the standard deviation between donors was above 5%. A statistical classification framework was developed to diagnose cytomegalovirus status using the catalog of TCR beta chain sequences. In a later analysis, TCR nucleotide sequences were compared against IMGT/GENE-DB human TR gene sequences so that V and J genes could be assigned. In a later analysis, CDR3 sequences and most-parsimonious VDJ recombination scenarios were assigned using the TCRdist pipeline. In a later analysis, each TCR beta chain was defined by its CDR3 amino acid sequence together with its V-gene family, and reads without a unique V-gene family were excluded. As a way to deal with suspected cross-contamination and a sequencing artifact, a later analysis dropped 450 to 600 nucleotide sequences that were highly shared and had low generation probability. A later analysis calculated a clonal expansion index for each public chain from normalized within-repertoire ranks of inferred template counts. In a later analysis, generation probabilities were computed with a VDJ recombination model fitted to out-of-frame rearrangements, and the resulting probabilities were checked against IGoR. In a later analysis, hypergeometric tests were used to score TCR-TCR, TCR-HLA and TCR-CMV co-occurrence, with a repertoire-size bias correction applied to TCR pairs. In a later analysis, false discovery rates were estimated by permuting HLA or CMV assignments 20 times. A later analysis grouped co-occurring TCRs with DBSCAN, adding TCRdist sequence similarity when clustering within HLA-allele-positive subsets. Repertoires with fewer than 30,000 or more than 120,000 public chains, plus five repertoires with anomalous nucleotide sharing, were excluded from co-occurrence clustering. Here the immuneACCESS table is served through TCRdb, limited to in-frame sequences with V and J called. Missing clones are a known gap in these copies; in checked studies unresolved V genes cover under half, and the rest lacks a known reason. V and J calls and clone size are as listed in that table; D and trimming were resolved from the DNA. The sample records 100,000 to 120,000 clones, over 80% of which are singletons. Jointly, the top ten make up 6.9% of the sample.

The receptor was isolated from a man younger than 45 in good health and CMV-seropositive. In this chain, TRBV7-2 is recombined with TRBJ1-6, with the D gene call left open. Sequenced: PBMCs. The encoded CDR3 is CASSLPKLGSSPLHF. The DNA reads TGTGCCAGCAGCTTACCCAAACTCGGTAGCTCACCCCTCCACTTT.